Here is one T cell receptor beta chain with its context. These data belong to a study of blood T cell repertoires in COVID-19. For the study at large: PBMCs, B-cell-depleted T cells, or T cells were the source of the cDNA or gDNA that made up the material.

Sequenced by immunoSEQ multiplex PCR; TCRdb stores in-frame clones only, minus some. The profile covers about 170,000 clones, with around four fifths appearing a single time and 3.6% taken by the ten largest. Sequenced input: PBMCs or T cells enriched from blood (not recorded which). This clonotype was obtained from a woman in her forties or fifties in a cohort exposed to, infected with or recovered from COVID-19 (not recorded which).

For the CDR3, the DNA is TGTGCCAGCAGCGTAGAAGGACAGGGACTGCGTCCCCTCCACTTT. Protein: CASSVEGQGLRPLHF. The V and J genes are TRBV9 and TRBJ1-6, with 8 bases fitting TRBD1. V lost 0 bases and J lost 13; bases outside the gene matches: 9. Germline V gives CDR1 SGDLS, CDR2 YYNGEE. The CDR3 consists of 15 residues.